Each of the 25 T cell receptor beta chains below was sequenced from the same sample in a study of T-cell reconstitution after alpha-beta-depleted transplantation in children. The library targeted TCRbeta and was prepared with unique molecular identifiers. MiXCR, applied by TCRdb to the PCR reads, yields one record per CDR3 protein. The profile shows about 130,000 distinct CDR3 sequences, roughly 9.7% of them singletons. The input for sequencing was PBMCs, mostly from graft donor cells, taken 180 days after TCRalphabeta/CD19-depleted stem cell transplant. These receptor sequences come from a girl in the first two years of life who had a stem cell transplant for combined immunodeficiency, so the T cells may come from the graft donor.

The chain uses TRBV5-1 and TRBJ2-3; 10 bases agree with TRBD1. This CDR3 comprises 15 residues. The ends lost 4 bases at V and 5 bases at J; junction bases unmatched: 7. The V gene's germline CDR1 is SGHRS and CDR2 YFSETQ. Here the CDR3 reads CASSLGTGDIDTQYF. CDR3 nucleotide sequence: TGCGCCAGCAGCCTCGGGACAGGGGATATAGATACGCAGTATTTT.

This clonotype was recorded at least ten times. The CDR3 loop is CASSQELVSDTQYF. CDR3 in DNA: TGCGCCAGCAGCCAAGAACTAGTATCCGATACGCAGTATTTT. This chain joins TRBV4-3 and TRBJ2-3, with D maybe TRBD2 (5 bases). Germline lookup yields CDR1 LGHNA and CDR2 YSLEER. The CDR3 has 14 amino acids. V lost 0 bases and J 6 bases, leaving 10 bases between the germline ends.

The CDR3 DNA reads TGTGCCAGCAGTTCTACGGGCGTCTCCTACAATGAGCAGTTCTTC. The encoded protein is CASSSTGVSYNEQFF. The rearrangement uses TRBV28 and TRBJ2-1; no reliable D call. CDR3 length: 15 residues. Between the trimmed V and J ends, which lost 4 bases and 0 bases, there was a span of 10 bases. The germline gives CDR1 MDHEN, CDR2 SYDVKM.

The chain has TRBV5-1 and TRBJ2-1; perhaps TRBD2 as D (5 bases). The V gene's germline CDR1 is SGHRS and CDR2 YFSETQ. The CDR3 is 15 residues long. V was cut by 0 bases and J by 2 bases, with 9 bases left in between. CDR3 loop: CASSLAPGTYNEQFF. DNA for the CDR3: TGCGCCAGCAGCTTGGCGCCCGGGACCTACAATGAGCAGTTCTTC. The full variable domain, its missing parts supplied by reference TRBV5-1 and TRBJ2-1, is KAGVTQTPRYLIKTRGQQVTLSCSPISGHRSVSWYQQTPGQGLQFLFEYFSETQRNKGNFPGRFSGRQFSNSRSEMNVSTLELGDSALYLCASSLAPGTYNEQFFGPGTRLTVL.

Regarding this clonotype: With a much larger clone just one base away, this may be a read error. The chain is built from TRBV12-3 or TRBV12-4 and TRBJ2-1, with D possibly matching TRBD2 (6 bases). This CDR3 has 16 residues. The CDR3 sequence is CANSPGVLMGYNERFF. CDR3 sequence (DNA): TGTGCCAACTCACCGGGGGTTCTAATGGGTTACAATGAGCGGTTCTTC.

This clonotype occurred many times. V usage is TRBV7-9 and J usage is TRBJ1-6; D not certain. The CDR3 has 17 residues. CDR1 and CDR2 (germline): SEHNR, FQNEAQ (reference sequence). The V end was cut by 1 base, the J end by 7 bases, with 17 bases between. DNA for the CDR3: TGTGCCAGCAGCTTAGGCCCTCGGCAAGGGAGGAATTCACCCCTCCACTTT. This translates into CASSLGPRQGRNSPLHF.

The chain couples TRBV6-5 to TRBJ2-1; 11 bases line up with TRBD1. The CDR3 has 16 amino acids. The ends lost 4 bases at V and 3 bases at J; junction bases unmatched: 5. Germline lookup yields CDR1 MNHEY and CDR2 SVGAGI. The CDR3 coding sequence is TGTGCCAGCAGTTCGGACAGGGGGCGCGTCTACAATGAGCAGTTCTTC. The encoded protein is CASSSDRGRVYNEQFF.

This clonotype has more than one count but fewer than ten. The chain is built from TRBV12-3 or TRBV12-4 and TRBJ2-5, with TRBD2 matching over 9 bases. With V trimmed by 5 bases and J by 5 bases, 6 bases remained unmatched. The CDR3 has 14 residues. The CDR3 loop is CASSNLAGLETQYF. The CDR3 DNA sequence: TGTGCCAGCAGTAATCTAGCGGGACTCGAGACCCAGTACTTC.

The gene calls are TRBV10-2 and TRBJ2-7; D possibly corresponds to TRBD2 (5 bases). In germline, CDR1 is WSHSY, CDR2 SAAADI. Trimming took off 0 bases at V and 2 bases at J, with 17 bases between the two ends. The CDR3 is 17 amino acids. CDR3 coding DNA: TGCGCCAGCAGTGAGTCGTCGGGGATGGGGATACCCTACGAGCAGTACTTC. Its protein is CASSESSGMGIPYEQYF.

V is TRBV3-1 and J is TRBJ1-5; TRBD1 matches at 9 bases. The CDR3 runs 15 residues. Germline V CDR1 and CDR2: LGHDT, YNNKEL (reference sequence). J gave up 6 bases and V 2 bases, and 5 bases lay outside the gene matches. CDR3 nucleotides: TGTGCCAGCAGCCAACGGACAGGGGCCAGTCAGCCCCAGCATTTT. Its protein product is CASSQRTGASQPQHF.

A remark on this clonotype: A read error may produce the germline difference seen at one junction end. The chain employs TRBV7-2 and TRBJ1-1; D gene ambiguous. The CDR3 is 14 amino acids. Germline V gives CDR1 SGHTA, CDR2 FQGNSA. The CDR3 DNA follows: TGTGCCAACAGCTTGAGCGGGGATAAGACTGAAGCTTTCTTT. Translating it yields CANSLSGDKTEAFF.

The genes are TRBV12-3 or TRBV12-4 and TRBJ1-4, with 10 bases lining up with TRBD1. Unmatched junction bases numbered 6, after V lost 0 bases and J lost 8 bases. This CDR3 is 16 amino acids long. This chain's CDR3 is CASSLARQGAGEKLFF. The CDR3 DNA is TGTGCCAGCAGTTTAGCGCGACAGGGGGCGGGAGAAAAACTGTTTTTT.

The chain is built from TRBV9 and TRBJ2-2; 7 nucleotides line up with TRBD2. Germline lookup yields CDR1 SGDLS and CDR2 YYNGEE. The trim removed 0 bases at V and 7 bases at J, leaving 12 bases unmatched. The length of the CDR3 is 17 residues. The CDR3 protein is CASSVGGLPRVGGELFF. The CDR3 DNA reads as TGTGCCAGCAGCGTAGGGGGACTACCTCGGGTTGGCGGGGAGCTGTTTTTT.

The chain has TRBV6-5 and TRBJ2-3; D is possibly TRBD2 (6 bases). The CDR3 spans 14 residues. Germline CDR1 reads MNHEY; CDR2 reads SVGAGI. Trimming cost V 4 bases and J 2 bases, with 10 bases left between them. CDR3 amino acids: CASSWWGDTDTQYF. The CDR3 nucleotides read TGTGCCAGCAGTTGGTGGGGGGACACAGATACGCAGTATTTT.

On this clonotype: A single base separates this from a much larger clone, so it may be a read error. The conserved phenylalanine or tryptophan normally closing the CDR3 is absent here, so this likely arose from a read error. The chain uses TRBV20-1 and TRBJ1-3; D gene uncertain. V lost 5 bases and J lost 0, with 8 bases in between. CDR1 and CDR2 (germline): DFQATT, SNEGSKA (reference sequence). The CDR3 is 13 amino acids. CDR3 region: CSAFLSSGNTIYL. CDR3 sequence (DNA): TGCAGTGCTTTCCTATCCTCTGGAAACACCATATATTTG.

The rearrangement uses TRBV12-3 or TRBV12-4 and TRBJ2-6; no definite D call. The CDR3 has 16 amino acids. Trimming cost V 1 base and J 1 base, with 8 bases left between them. The CDR3 loop is CASSLGTPSGANVLTF. The CDR3 DNA sequence: TGTGCCAGCAGTTTAGGGACCCCATCTGGGGCCAACGTCCTGACTTTC.

The chain is built from TRBV24-1 and TRBJ2-2; a weak D match, TRBD2 (5 bases). V lost 2 bases and J lost 4, with 7 bases in between. The CDR3 runs 14 residues. From germline, CDR1 is KGHDR and CDR2 SFDVKD. CDR3 sequence (DNA): TGTGCCACCAGTGATTCCGGGGTCACCGGGGAGCTGTTTTTT. Translated: CATSDSGVTGELFF.

This clonotype turned up a few times. The chain has TRBV20-1 and TRBJ1-1; TRBD1 might be the D (6 bases). V was pared by 1 base and J by 0 bases, with 9 bases between. The V gene's germline CDR1 is DFQATT and CDR2 SNEGSKA (reference sequence). CDR3 length equals 14 residues. The DNA of the CDR3 is TGCAGTGCTAGAGGGGGGGCGATGAACACTGAAGCTTTCTTT. Amino acid sequence: CSARGGAMNTEAFF.

This clonotype was detected a few times. This chain links TRBV12-3 or TRBV12-4 with TRBJ2-4; D assignment may be TRBD1 or TRBD2 (6 bases each). Trimming removed 2 bases at V and 1 base at J, with 9 bases between. This CDR3 contains 15 residues. The CDR3 bases are TGTGCCAGCAGTTTAACAGGGAGGGCCAAAAACATTCAGTACTTC. Its translation: CASSLTGRAKNIQYF.

This clonotype was recorded a few times. The chain employs TRBV12-3 or TRBV12-4 and TRBJ2-4; TRBD2 matches 14 bases. CDR3 length: 19 amino acids. Trimming at V came to 1 base and at J to 0 bases, leaving 5 bases not matched to a gene. CDR3 protein: CASSLGGLAGALAKNIQYF. The CDR3 DNA reads as TGTGCCAGCAGTTTAGGGGGACTAGCGGGAGCGTTAGCCAAAAACATTCAGTACTTC.

This clonotype occurred a few times. The chain carries TRBV7-2 and TRBJ2-3, with TRBD1 matching 9 bases. The CDR3 is 14 residues long. Germline V gene lookup returns CDR1 SGHTA and CDR2 FQGNSA. V shed 6 bases, J shed 8 bases, and the junction held 9 bases outside the gene matches. In DNA form, the CDR3 reads TGTGCCAGCAGGACAGGGGGGGGAGTTGTTACGCAGTATTTT. This gives the protein CASRTGGGVVTQYF.

The CDR3 DNA reads TGTGCCAGCAGCGCCGGACAGCCTATAGCAGATACGCAGTATTTT. This codes for CASSAGQPIADTQYF. V usage is TRBV9 and J usage is TRBJ2-3; tentative D call: TRBD1 (6 bases). V lost 3 bases and J lost 4, with 15 bases in between. Germline CDR1 and CDR2: SGDLS and YYNGEE. The CDR3 consists of 15 residues. Full variable domain (missing parts from reference TRBV9 and TRBJ2-3): DSGVTQTPKHLITATGQRVTLRCSPRSGDLSVYWYQQSLDQGLQFLIQYYNGEERAKGNILERFSAQQFPDLHSELNLSSLELGDSALYFCASSAGQPIADTQYFGPGTRLTVL.

This clonotype showed up just a few times. The rearrangement links TRBV3-1 to TRBJ2-5; TRBD1 matches at 9 bases. Germline lookup yields CDR1 LGHDT and CDR2 YNNKEL (reference sequence). CDR3 length: 16 residues. J gave up 5 bases and V 5 bases, and 12 bases lay outside the gene matches. The CDR3 here is CASSYGQGRVGETQYF. The CDR3 DNA reads as TGTGCCAGCAGCTACGGACAGGGGCGGGTAGGGGAGACCCAGTACTTC.

The genes are TRBV24-1 and TRBJ2-2; possible D gene TRBD2, 5 bases. CDR3 length: 19 residues. Per the germline V gene, CDR1 is KGHDR and CDR2 is SFDVKD. Trimming left V 2 bases short and J 0 bases short, with 18 bases between. The CDR3 nucleotides are TGTGCCACCAGTGATTCGTGGGGAGTGAAACTCGCGAACACCGGGGAGCTGTTTTTT. Residues: CATSDSWGVKLANTGELFF.

This clonotype showed up just a few times. CDR3 in amino acids: CSARTTSSSYEQYF. CDR3 in DNA: TGCAGTGCTCGGACGACCTCGAGCTCCTACGAGCAGTACTTC. The chain combines TRBV20-1 with TRBJ2-7, with D uncertain. The germline V gene encodes CDR1 DFQATT and CDR2 SNEGSKA (reference sequence). The V end lost 5 bases, the J end lost 0 bases, and 14 bases lay between the germline ends. The CDR3 covers 14 residues.